Shown below are 21 T cell receptor beta chains from a single sample sequenced in a study of beta chain features in type 1 diabetes. Regarding the study as a whole: A moderate, significant TCRB CDR3 shortening appeared in type 1 diabetes across four CD4+ subsets.

These TCRs are of unknown antigen specificity. The authors reverse transcribed all of the isolated RNA, so sequencing captured expressed TCRB transcripts. Clones were sequenced by immunoSEQ multiplex PCR, and TCRdb holds only the in-frame ones, with some missing. The table records over 650,000 clones, over 12% of them present only once. The sample comprised naive CD4+ T cells from blood. The receptor source for this set is a man aged 18-30 years with type 1 diabetes.

As regards this clone: Different DNA sequences within this sample yield the same CDR3. V gene TRBV30 combines with J gene TRBJ1-2; D ambiguous. This CDR3 is built from 11 residues. The germline V and J ends were trimmed by 3 bases and 5 bases, with 7 bases remaining between them. Germline CDR1 GTSNPN, CDR2 SVGIG (reference sequence). The CDR3 protein is CAWSVGYGYTF. CDR3 sequence (DNA): TGTGCCTGGAGCGTTGGGTATGGCTACACCTTC.

This clone was observed a few times. This chain connects TRBV6-1 to TRBJ2-3; 9 nucleotides line up with TRBD2. The germline V gene has CDR1 MNHNS and CDR2 SASEGT. V was clipped by 1 base and J by 5 bases; unmatched bases: 7. This CDR3 has 16 amino acids. CDR3 DNA sequence: TGTGCCAGCAGTGAAGTGGTAGCGGGAGTTGAAGATACGCAGTATTTT. Translated, it gives CASSEVVAGVEDTQYF.

This clone appeared a few times. In DNA, the CDR3 is TGCAGAGCCGATGGGGCCAACGTCCTGACTTTC. Translation gives CRADGANVLTF. The chain carries TRBV20-1 and TRBJ2-6, with no clear D. The CDR3 spans 11 residues. Germline V gene sequence: CDR1 DFQATT, CDR2 SNEGSKA (reference sequence).

The chain is built from TRBV6-5 and TRBJ1-1; D uncertain. V gave up 6 bases and J gave up 5 bases, with 10 bases separating them. CDR1 is MNHEY, CDR2 SVGAGI, per germline. The CDR3 is 12 residues long. The CDR3 sequence: CASSPSGTEAFF. DNA for the CDR3: TGTGCCAGCAGCCCCTCGGGAACTGAAGCTTTCTTT.

This sequence joins TRBV7-2 and TRBJ2-3, with D maybe TRBD2 (6 bases). V shed 8 bases and J shed 5 bases, with 14 bases lying between them. The CDR3 sequence is 13 residues long. Germline CDR1 and CDR2: SGHTA and FQGNSA. DNA for the CDR3: TGTGCCAGCTCCGGGAGAGTGGGAGATACGCAGTATTTT. Encoded protein: CASSGRVGDTQYF.

CDR3 coding DNA: TGTGCCAGCAGTTATCGGCAGAGCACAGATACGCAGTATTTT. As protein: CASSYRQSTDTQYF. This chain uses TRBV28 with TRBJ2-3; no definite D call. CDR1 and CDR2 (germline): MDHEN, SYDVKM. With 4 bases removed from V and 0 bases from J, the gap between germline ends came to 8 bases. This CDR3 is 14 amino acids long.

The J gene is TRBJ2-2, the V gene TRBV18; D may be TRBD1 (5 bases). V shed 4 bases and J shed 0 bases, with 9 bases lying between them. There are 15 residues in the CDR3. Germline-derived CDR1 and CDR2 are KGHSH and LQKENI. CDR3 sequence (DNA): TGTGCCAGCTCACGGACACTCGCGAACACCGGGGAGCTGTTTTTT. Translating gives CASSRTLANTGELFF.

As concerns this clone: Other DNA sequences from this sample encode an identical CDR3 as well. The V gene is TRBV9, the J gene TRBJ2-1, with D unresolved. The V end was cut by 2 bases, the J end by 0 bases, with 6 bases between. There are 14 residues in the CDR3. CDR1 SGDLS and CDR2 YYNGEE come from the germline V gene. The CDR3 nucleotides read TGTGCCAGCAGCGTGGGCGGCTCCTACAATGAGCAGTTCTTC. Translation: CASSVGGSYNEQFF.

This clone was recorded a few times. The chain is built from TRBV7-3 and TRBJ1-6, with TRBD1 identical over 7 bases. Germline CDR1 and CDR2: SGHTA and FQGTGA. CDR3 length equals 14 residues. The V segment lost 5 bases and the J segment 7 bases; nucleotides outside the gene matches: 5. Written as DNA, the CDR3 is TGTGCCAGCAGCACGGGACAGCCGAATTCACCCCTCCACTTT. As protein: CASSTGQPNSPLHF.

This clone was seen a single time. The chain combines TRBV10-1 with TRBJ2-3; TRBD2 agrees at 8 bases. Trimming took 10 bases from V and 6 from J; bases not matched to a gene: 12. The CDR3 loop spans 14 amino acids. CDR1 and CDR2 from the germline V gene are WNHNN and SYGVQD (reference sequence). CDR3: CATRRGLVTDTQYF. In DNA, the CDR3 is TGCGCCACCCGGAGGGGACTAGTAACGGATACGCAGTATTTT.

This clone was observed a few times. The gene calls are TRBV30 and TRBJ2-1; D possibly corresponds to TRBD2 (5 bases). Deletions cut 2 bases from V and 9 bases from J, with 14 bases between. Germline lookup yields CDR1 GTSNPN and CDR2 SVGIG (reference sequence). This CDR3 has 13 amino acids. The CDR3 region has the DNA TGTGCCTGGAGTACCTGGACTGCGCGTGAGCAGTTCTTC. Translating it yields CAWSTWTAREQFF.

As DNA, the CDR3 is TGTGCCAGCGGGGGATACGAGCAGTTCTTC. Protein: CASGGYEQFF. The chain has TRBV7-9 and TRBJ2-1; D may match TRBD1 or TRBD2 (5 bases each). This CDR3 is built from 10 residues. Germline CDR1 SEHNR, CDR2 FQNEAQ (reference sequence). V lost 8 bases and J 10 bases, leaving 9 bases between the germline ends.

This clone has a handful of counts. The chain employs TRBV7-9 and TRBJ2-1; TRBD2 matches 9 bases. The CDR3 covers 15 residues. Germline assignment: CDR1 SEHNR and CDR2 FQNEAQ (reference sequence). With 1 base clipped from V and 3 bases from J, the junction kept 1 base outside the gene matches. The CDR3 DNA sequence: TGTGCCAGCAGCTTAGGGACTAGCGTCTACAATGAGCAGTTCTTC. Protein product: CASSLGTSVYNEQFF.

This chain connects TRBV29-1 to TRBJ2-5, with D perhaps TRBD1 or TRBD2 (6 bases each). The J call is uncertain, as TRBJ2-7 better fits the DNA end. Germline V gives CDR1 SQVTM, CDR2 ANQGSEA. This CDR3 contains 13 residues. Here the CDR3 DNA reads TGCAGCGTTGACAGGGACGGGGGCAGCGAGCAGTACTTC. This gives the protein CSVDRDGGSEQYF.

The CDR3 reads CASSFLGQGAYEQYF. CDR3 DNA sequence: TGTGCCAGCAGTTTTTTAGGGCAGGGGGCGTACGAGCAGTACTTC. The rearrangement links TRBV6-5 to TRBJ2-7; TRBD1 matches at 8 bases. This CDR3 comprises 15 residues. V shed 4 bases and J 4 bases; nucleotides not matched to a gene: 9. Looked up from germline, CDR1 is MNHEY and CDR2 is SVGAGI.

The chain links TRBV9 to TRBJ2-2; unclear D gene. Trimming pared 3 bases from V and 4 bases from J, leaving 13 bases between. CDR1 is SGDLS and CDR2 is YYNGEE in the germline V gene. The CDR3 sequence is 15 residues long. The DNA of the CDR3 is TGTGCCAGCAGCGACTTAGGGATGAGCACCGGGGAGCTGTTTTTT. Protein product: CASSDLGMSTGELFF.

Only a few counts were recorded for this clone. The V gene is TRBV10-3, the J gene TRBJ2-1; a weak D match, TRBD2 (7 bases). This CDR3 is built from 13 residues. The germline V and J ends were trimmed by 8 bases and 3 bases, with 11 bases remaining between them. CDR1 ENHRY and CDR2 SYGVKD come from the germline V gene. CDR3 region: CAIGGGDYNEQFF. In nucleotides, the CDR3 is TGTGCCATCGGCGGGGGCGACTACAATGAGCAGTTCTTC.

The table lists this clone with a few counts. The chain links TRBV9 to TRBJ1-1; D is uncertain. The germline V and J ends were trimmed by 0 bases and 9 bases, with 12 bases remaining between them. Germline V gives CDR1 SGDLS, CDR2 YYNGEE. This CDR3 is built from 13 residues. The CDR3 DNA is TGTGCCAGCAGCGTAGGGCTTTCAGCCCAAGCTTTCTTT. Protein sequence: CASSVGLSAQAFF. The full variable domain, in which reference TRBV9 and TRBJ1-1 provide the parts outside the CDR3, is DSGVTQTPKHLITATGQRVTLRCSPRSGDLSVYWYQQSLDQGLQFLIQYYNGEERAKGNILERFSAQQFPDLHSELNLSSLELGDSALYFCASSVGLSAQAFFGQGTRLTVV.

This clone showed up just a few times. This same CDR3 is encoded by further DNA sequences in the sample. V is TRBV9 and J is TRBJ1-3; no firm D call. The CDR3 covers 13 residues. Trimming shortened V by 2 bases and J by 3 bases, and 6 bases separated the two germline ends. Germline CDR1 SGDLS, CDR2 YYNGEE. The CDR3 DNA is TGTGCCAGCAGCGTGAGTAGTGGAAACACCATATATTTT. Translating it yields CASSVSSGNTIYF.

The table lists this clone with a few counts. This sample also contains other DNA sequences that code for the same CDR3. The V and J genes are TRBV30 and TRBJ2-7; 11 nucleotides agree with TRBD2. The CDR3 is 13 amino acids. After removal of 3 bases from V and 3 bases from J, the junction contained 1 base not matched to a gene. Germline loops: CDR1 GTSNPN, CDR2 SVGIG (reference sequence). The CDR3 reads CAWSLAGGYEQYF. The CDR3 DNA is TGTGCCTGGAGCCTAGCGGGAGGCTACGAGCAGTACTTC.

This clone has only a few counts. The chain has TRBV7-3 and TRBJ2-5, with D tentatively TRBD2 (6 bases). V gave up 0 bases and J gave up 3 bases, with 8 bases separating them. This CDR3 has 14 amino acids. The germline gives CDR1 SGHTA, CDR2 FQGTGA. The CDR3 loop is CASSLTPGEETQYF. CDR3 DNA: TGTGCCAGCAGCTTAACGCCGGGGGAAGAGACCCAGTACTTC.